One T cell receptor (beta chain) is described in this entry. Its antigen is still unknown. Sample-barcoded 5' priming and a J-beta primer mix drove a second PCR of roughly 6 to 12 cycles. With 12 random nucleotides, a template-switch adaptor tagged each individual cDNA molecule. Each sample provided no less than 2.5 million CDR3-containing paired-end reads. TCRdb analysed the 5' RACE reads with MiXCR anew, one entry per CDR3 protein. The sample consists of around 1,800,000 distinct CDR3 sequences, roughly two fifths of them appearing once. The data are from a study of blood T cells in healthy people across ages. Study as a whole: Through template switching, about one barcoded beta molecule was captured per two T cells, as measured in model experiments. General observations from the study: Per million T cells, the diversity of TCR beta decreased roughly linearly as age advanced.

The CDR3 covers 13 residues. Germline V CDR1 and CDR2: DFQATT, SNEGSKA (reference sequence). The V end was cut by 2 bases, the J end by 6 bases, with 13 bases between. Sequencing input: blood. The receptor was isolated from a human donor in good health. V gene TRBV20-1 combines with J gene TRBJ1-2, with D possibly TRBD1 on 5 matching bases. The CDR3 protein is CSARRDSRDGYTF. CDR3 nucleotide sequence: TGCAGTGCTAGACGAGACAGTCGGGATGGCTACACCTTC.